This T cell receptor beta chain came from a study of response to subunit inactivated influenza vaccine. J was trimmed by 6 bases and V by 3 bases; bases with no gene match: 10. The CDR3 is 15 amino acids. TCRdb reanalysed the RT-PCR reads using MiXCR and keeps one entry per CDR3 protein. The sample carries 500,000 to 550,000 distinct CDR3 sequences, roughly a quarter recorded once. These same data were also listed under a study on T cells expressing NK-cell markers. Per that paper: 5'RACE template switching with UMIs produced the TCR beta cDNA. Serological testing identified seven of the eight sequenced donors as HCMV-seropositive and one as seronegative. What restricted sorting to alpha-beta TCR T cells in several experiments was an anti-gamma-delta TCR antibody. Similarly, these clonotypes led the CD3+CD56-NKG2C+ fraction as well in a few donors.

The chain couples TRBV12-3 or TRBV12-4 to TRBJ1-1, with 7 bases that match TRBD1. Sequencing used CD4+ T cells sorted from PBMCs, obtained 11 to 12 days after vaccination. The sequence was collected from a man aged 50 or older who received an inactivated influenza vaccine. The CDR3 sequence is CASSFYVGGAPEAFF. CDR3 sequence (DNA): TGTGCCAGCAGTTTTTACGTAGGGGGCGCGCCTGAAGCTTTCTTT.